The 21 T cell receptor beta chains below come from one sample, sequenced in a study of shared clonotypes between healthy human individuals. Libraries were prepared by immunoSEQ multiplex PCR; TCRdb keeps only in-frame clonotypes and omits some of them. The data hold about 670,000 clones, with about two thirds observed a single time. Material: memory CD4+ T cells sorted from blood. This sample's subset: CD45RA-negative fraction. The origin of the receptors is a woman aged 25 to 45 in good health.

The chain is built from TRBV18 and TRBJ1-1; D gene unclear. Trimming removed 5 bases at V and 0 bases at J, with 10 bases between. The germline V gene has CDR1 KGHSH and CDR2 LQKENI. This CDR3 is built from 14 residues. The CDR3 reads CASSAENMNTEAFF. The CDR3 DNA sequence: TGTGCCAGCTCAGCAGAGAACATGAACACTGAAGCTTTCTTT.

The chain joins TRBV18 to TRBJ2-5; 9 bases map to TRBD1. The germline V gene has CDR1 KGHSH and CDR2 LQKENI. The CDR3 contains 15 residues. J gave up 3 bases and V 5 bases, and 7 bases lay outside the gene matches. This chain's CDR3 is CASSDLGQGKETQYF. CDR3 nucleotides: TGTGCCAGCTCAGACCTTGGACAGGGGAAAGAGACCCAGTACTTC.

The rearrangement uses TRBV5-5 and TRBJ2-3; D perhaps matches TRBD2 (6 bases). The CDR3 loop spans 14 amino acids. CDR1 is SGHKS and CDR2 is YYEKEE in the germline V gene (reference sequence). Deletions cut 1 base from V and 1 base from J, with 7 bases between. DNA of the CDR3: TGTGCCAGCAGCTTGTGGGAGGGCACAGATACGCAGTATTTT. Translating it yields CASSLWEGTDTQYF.

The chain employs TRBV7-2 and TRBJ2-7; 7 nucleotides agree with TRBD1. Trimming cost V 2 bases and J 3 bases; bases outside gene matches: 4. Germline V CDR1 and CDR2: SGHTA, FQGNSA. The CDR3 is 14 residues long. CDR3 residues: CASSLMNRGYEQYF. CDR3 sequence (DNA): TGTGCCAGCAGCTTAATGAACAGGGGCTACGAGCAGTACTTC.

CDR3 protein: CASSRQVNQPQHF. The CDR3, as DNA: TGTGCCAGCAGTCGACAGGTCAATCAGCCCCAGCATTTT. This chain uses TRBV7-2 with TRBJ1-5, with D perhaps matching TRBD1 (6 bases). The CDR3 spans 13 residues. Germline CDR1 SGHTA, CDR2 FQGNSA. The V gene lost 6 bases and the J gene lost 3 bases, with 9 bases spanning the gap.

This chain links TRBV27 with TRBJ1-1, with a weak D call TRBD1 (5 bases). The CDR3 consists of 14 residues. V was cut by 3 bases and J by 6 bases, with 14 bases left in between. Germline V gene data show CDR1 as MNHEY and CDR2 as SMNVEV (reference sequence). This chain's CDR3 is CASSLGMRTSEAFF. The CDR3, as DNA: TGTGCCAGCAGTTTGGGAATGAGGACATCTGAAGCTTTCTTT.

The CDR3 sequence is CASTQAVYNEQFF. CDR3 DNA sequence: TGTGCCAGCACGCAGGCGGTCTACAATGAGCAGTTCTTC. The chain combines TRBV11-1 with TRBJ2-1, with D uncertain. The CDR3 spans 13 residues. V dropped 7 bases and J dropped 3 bases, with 10 bases sitting between them. CDR1 SGHAT and CDR2 FQDESV come from the germline V gene (reference sequence).

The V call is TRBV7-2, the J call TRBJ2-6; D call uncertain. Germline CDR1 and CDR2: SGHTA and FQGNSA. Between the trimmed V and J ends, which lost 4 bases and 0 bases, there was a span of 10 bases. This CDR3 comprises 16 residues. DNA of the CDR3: TGTGCCAGCAGCTCATCCATAAGCTCTGGGGCCAACGTCCTGACTTTC. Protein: CASSSSISSGANVLTF.

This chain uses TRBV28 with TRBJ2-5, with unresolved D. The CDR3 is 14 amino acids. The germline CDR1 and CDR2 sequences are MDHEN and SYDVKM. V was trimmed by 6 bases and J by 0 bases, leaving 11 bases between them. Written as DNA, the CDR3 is TGTGCCAGCAGGCCCACAGCGTACCAAGAGACCCAGTACTTC. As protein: CASRPTAYQETQYF. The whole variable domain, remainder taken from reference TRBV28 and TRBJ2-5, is DVKVTQSSRYLVKRTGEKVFLECVQDMDHENMFWYRQDPGLGLRLIYFSYDVKMKEKGDIPEGYSVSREKKERFSLILESASTNQTSMYLCASRPTAYQETQYFGPGTRLLVL.

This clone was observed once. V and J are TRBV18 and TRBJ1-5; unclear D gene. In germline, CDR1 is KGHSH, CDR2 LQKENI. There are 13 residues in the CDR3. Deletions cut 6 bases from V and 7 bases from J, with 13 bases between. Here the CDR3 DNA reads TGTGCCAGCTCCCCAAGGGATGGCCAGCCCCAGCATTTT. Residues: CASSPRDGQPQHF.

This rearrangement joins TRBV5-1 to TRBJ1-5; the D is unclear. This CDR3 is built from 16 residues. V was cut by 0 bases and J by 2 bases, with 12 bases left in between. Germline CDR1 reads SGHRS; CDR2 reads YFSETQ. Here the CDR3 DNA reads TGCGCCAGCAGCTTGGCCGCGGGGAATGGCAATCAGCCCCAGCATTTT. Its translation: CASSLAAGNGNQPQHF.

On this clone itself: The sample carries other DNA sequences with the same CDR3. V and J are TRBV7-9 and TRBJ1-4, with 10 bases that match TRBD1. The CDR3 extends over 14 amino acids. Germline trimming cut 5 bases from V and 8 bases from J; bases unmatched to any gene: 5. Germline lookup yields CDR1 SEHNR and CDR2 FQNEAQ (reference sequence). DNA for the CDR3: TGTGCCAGCAGCCCGGGACAGGGGAGAGAAAAACTGTTTTTT. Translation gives CASSPGQGREKLFF.

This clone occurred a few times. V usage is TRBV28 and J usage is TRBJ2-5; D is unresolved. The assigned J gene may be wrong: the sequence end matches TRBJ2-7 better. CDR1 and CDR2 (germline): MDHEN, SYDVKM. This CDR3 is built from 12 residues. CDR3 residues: CASSLFLYEQYF. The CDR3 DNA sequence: TGTGCCAGCAGTTTATTCCTCTACGAGCAGTACTTC.

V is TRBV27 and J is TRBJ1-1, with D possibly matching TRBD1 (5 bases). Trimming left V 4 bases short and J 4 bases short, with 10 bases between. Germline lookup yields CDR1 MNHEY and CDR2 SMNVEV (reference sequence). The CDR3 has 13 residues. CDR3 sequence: CASSSTRGTEAFF. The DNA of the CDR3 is TGTGCCAGCAGTTCGACAAGGGGCACTGAAGCTTTCTTT.

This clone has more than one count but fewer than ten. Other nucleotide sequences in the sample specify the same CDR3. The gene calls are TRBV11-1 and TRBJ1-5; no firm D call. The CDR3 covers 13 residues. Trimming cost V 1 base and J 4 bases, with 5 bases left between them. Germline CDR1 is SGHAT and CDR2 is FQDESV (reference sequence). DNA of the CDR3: TGTGCCAGCAGCTTAGACGGAAATCAGCCCCAGCATTTT. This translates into CASSLDGNQPQHF.

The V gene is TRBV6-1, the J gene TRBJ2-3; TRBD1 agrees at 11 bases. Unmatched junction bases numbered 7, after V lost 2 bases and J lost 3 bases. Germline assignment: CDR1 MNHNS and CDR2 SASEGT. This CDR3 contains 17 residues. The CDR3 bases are TGTGCCAGCAGTGAAAGGTGGACAGGGGGCTTAACAGATACGCAGTATTTT. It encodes CASSERWTGGLTDTQYF.

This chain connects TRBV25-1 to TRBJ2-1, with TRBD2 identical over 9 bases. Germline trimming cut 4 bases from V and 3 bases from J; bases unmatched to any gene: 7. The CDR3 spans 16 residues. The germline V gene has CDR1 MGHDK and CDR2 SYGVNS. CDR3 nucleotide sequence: TGTGCCAGCAGTGGCAACTTAGCGGGAGTCTACAATGAGCAGTTCTTC. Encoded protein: CASSGNLAGVYNEQFF.

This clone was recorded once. CDR3 amino acids: CASSGGGRLPDTQYF. The CDR3 coding sequence is TGTGCCAGCAGCGGGGGCGGGAGGTTACCGGATACGCAGTATTTT. The chain couples TRBV25-1 to TRBJ2-3; 8 bases map to TRBD2. The CDR3 length is 15 residues. Losses at the gene ends were 6 bases for V and 6 bases for J; bases not matched to a gene: 11. The germline V gene has CDR1 MGHDK and CDR2 SYGVNS.

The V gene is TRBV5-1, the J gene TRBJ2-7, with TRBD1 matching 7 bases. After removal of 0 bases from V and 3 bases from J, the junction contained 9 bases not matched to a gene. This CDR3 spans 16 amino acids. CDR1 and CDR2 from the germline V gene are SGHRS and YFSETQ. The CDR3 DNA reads TGCGCCAGCAGCTTGGGTATCGGGACAGCGGACTACGAGCAGTACTTC. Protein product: CASSLGIGTADYEQYF.

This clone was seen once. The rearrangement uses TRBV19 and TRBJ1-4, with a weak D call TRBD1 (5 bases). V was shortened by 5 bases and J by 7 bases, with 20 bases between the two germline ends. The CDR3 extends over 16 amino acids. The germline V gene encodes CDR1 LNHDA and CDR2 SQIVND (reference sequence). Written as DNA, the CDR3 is TGTGCCAGTAGTCCGAGGGGCGGGCCTCGTGGTGAAAAACTGTTTTTT. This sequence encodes CASSPRGGPRGEKLFF.

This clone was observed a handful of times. The CDR3, as DNA: TGTGCCTGGACAGCAACTAACTATGGCTACACCTTC. It specifies CAWTATNYGYTF. This sequence joins TRBV30 and TRBJ1-2; no clear D. CDR3 length: 12 residues. Germline lookup yields CDR1 GTSNPN and CDR2 SVGIG (reference sequence). V lost 4 bases to trimming and J lost 0 bases, with 6 bases between them.